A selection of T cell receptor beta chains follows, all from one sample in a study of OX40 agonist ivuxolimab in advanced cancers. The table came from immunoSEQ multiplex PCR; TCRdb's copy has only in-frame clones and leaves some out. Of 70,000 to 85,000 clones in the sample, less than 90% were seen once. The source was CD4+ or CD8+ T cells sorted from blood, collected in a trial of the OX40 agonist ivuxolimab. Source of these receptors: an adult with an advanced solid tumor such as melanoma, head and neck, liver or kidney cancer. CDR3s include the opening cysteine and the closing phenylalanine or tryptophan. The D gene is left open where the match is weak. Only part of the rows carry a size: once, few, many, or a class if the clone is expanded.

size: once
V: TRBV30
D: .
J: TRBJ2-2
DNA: TGTGCCTGGAGTGTTATCGACACCGCTGAGCTGTTTTTT
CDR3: CAWSVIDTAELFF

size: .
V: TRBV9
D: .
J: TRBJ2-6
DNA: TGTGCCAGCAGCGTACCAGGATCTGGGGCCAACGTCCTGACTTTC
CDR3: CASSVPGSGANVLTF

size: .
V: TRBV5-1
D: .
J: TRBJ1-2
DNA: TGCGCCAGCAGCCCAGCGGAGGGACGGGGCATCTATGGCTACACCTTC
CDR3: CASSPAEGRGIYGYTF

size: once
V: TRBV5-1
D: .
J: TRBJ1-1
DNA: TGCGCCAGCAGCTTGGGGATAGCGAACACTGAAGCTTTCTTT
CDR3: CASSLGIANTEAFF

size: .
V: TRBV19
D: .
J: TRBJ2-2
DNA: TGTGCCAGTAGTATAGCCCTAACGAACACCGGGGAGCTGTTTTTT
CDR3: CASSIALTNTGELFF

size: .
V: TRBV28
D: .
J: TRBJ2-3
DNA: TGTGCCAGCATGCGGGACTCCTATATTTTGGATACGCAGTATTTT
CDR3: CASMRDSYILDTQYF

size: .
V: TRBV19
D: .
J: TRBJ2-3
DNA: TGTGCCAGTAGTATGACGGGAACTAAGGTAACGCAGTATTTT
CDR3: CASSMTGTKVTQYF

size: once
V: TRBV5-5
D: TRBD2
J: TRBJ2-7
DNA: TGTGCCAGCAGCTTGGGGACTAGCGGGGTTCTCTACGAGCAGTACTTC
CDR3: CASSLGTSGVLYEQYF

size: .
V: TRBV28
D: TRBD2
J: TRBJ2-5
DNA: TGTGCCAGCAGTCCTAGCGGGAGATACGAGACCCAGTACTTC
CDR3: CASSPSGRYETQYF

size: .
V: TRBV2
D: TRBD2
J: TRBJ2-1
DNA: TGTGCCAGCAGTGAAAGCAAGCGGGGAAATGAGCAGTTCTTC
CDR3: CASSESKRGNEQFF

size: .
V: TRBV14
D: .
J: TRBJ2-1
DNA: TGTGCCAGCAGCCAAGTAGGTAGGGGCACCAGCTCCTACAATGAGCAGTTCTTC
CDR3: CASSQVGRGTSSYNEQFF

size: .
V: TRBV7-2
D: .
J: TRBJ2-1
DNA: TGTGCCAGCAGCTTCACAGGTCCCACGTACAATGAGCAGTTCTTC
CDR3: CASSFTGPTYNEQFF

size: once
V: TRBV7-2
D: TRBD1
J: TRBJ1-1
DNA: TGTGCCAGCAGCCCCCGGACAGGTCGCCCCTCCACTGAAGCTTTCTTT
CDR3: CASSPRTGRPSTEAFF

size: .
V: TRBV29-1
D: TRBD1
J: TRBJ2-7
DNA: TGCAGCGTTGAAGGACAGGGGACCGGGCTACGGGGGCAGTACTTC
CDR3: CSVEGQGTGLRGQYF

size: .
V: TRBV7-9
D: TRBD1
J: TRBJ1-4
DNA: TGTGCCAGCAGCTTCGGACAGGGGGGCGAAAAACTGTTTTTT
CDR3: CASSFGQGGEKLFF

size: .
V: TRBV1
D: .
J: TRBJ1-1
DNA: TGCACCAGCAGCCAAGTGGTGTGGGAGAACACTGAAGCTTTCTTT
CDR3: CTSSQVVWENTEAFF

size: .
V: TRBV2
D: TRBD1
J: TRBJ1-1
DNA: TGTGCCAGCGTCGGGAGAGGGACAGGGAACACTGAAGCTTTCTTT
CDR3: CASVGRGTGNTEAFF

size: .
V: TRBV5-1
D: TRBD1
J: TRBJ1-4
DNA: TGCGCCAGCAGCTTGTGGCAGGGGGGAGAAAAACTGTTTTTT
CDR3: CASSLWQGGEKLFF

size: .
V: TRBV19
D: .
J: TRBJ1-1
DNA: TGTGCCAGTAGTGCAGGCCCCCTGGGAGCTTTCTTT
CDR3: CASSAGPLGAFF

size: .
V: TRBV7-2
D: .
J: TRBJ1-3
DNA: TGTGCCAGCAGCTTACAGAGAAACACCATATATTTT
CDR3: CASSLQRNTIYF

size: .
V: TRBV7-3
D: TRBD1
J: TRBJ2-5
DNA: TGTGCCAGCAGCCGAACAGGGGGCCTTCAAGAGACCCAGTACTTC
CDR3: CASSRTGGLQETQYF

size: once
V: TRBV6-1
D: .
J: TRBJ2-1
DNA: TGTGCCAGCAATTTCCAAGTGGGGGACAATGAGCAGTTCTTC
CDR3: CASNFQVGDNEQFF

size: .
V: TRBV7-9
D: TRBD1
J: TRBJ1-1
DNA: TGTGCCAGCAGCTTAGATACAGGGGGCACTGAAGCTTTCTTT
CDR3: CASSLDTGGTEAFF

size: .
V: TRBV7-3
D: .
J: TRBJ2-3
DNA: TGTGCCAGCAGCTTAACGACAGCCTCTAGCACAGATACGCAGTATTTT
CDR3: CASSLTTASSTDTQYF

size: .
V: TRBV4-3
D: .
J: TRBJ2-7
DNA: TGCGCCAGCAGCCAAGAGCCTACTGACAGCTACGAGCAGTACTTC
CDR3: CASSQEPTDSYEQYF

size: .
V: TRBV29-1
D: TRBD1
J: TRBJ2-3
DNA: TGCAGCCAGGGACAGACCACAGATACGCAGTATTTT
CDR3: CSQGQTTDTQYF

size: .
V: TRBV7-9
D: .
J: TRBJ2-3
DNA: TGTGCCAGCAGCTCCAGGAGCGCAACTAGCACAGATACGCAGTATTTT
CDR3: CASSSRSATSTDTQYF

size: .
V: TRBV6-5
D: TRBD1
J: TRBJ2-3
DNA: TGTGCCAGCAGTTACTGGGGACAGGGAGATACGCAGTATTTT
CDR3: CASSYWGQGDTQYF

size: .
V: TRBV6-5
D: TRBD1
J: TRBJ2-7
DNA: TGTGCCAGCAACGGACAGGGGAGCTCCTACGAGCAGTACTTC
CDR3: CASNGQGSSYEQYF

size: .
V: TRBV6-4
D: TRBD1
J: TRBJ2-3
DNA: TGTGCCAGCAGATTGACAGGGAGCACAGATACGCAGTATTTT
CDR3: CASRLTGSTDTQYF

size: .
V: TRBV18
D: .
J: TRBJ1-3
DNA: TGTGCCAGCTCACAGACGTCGAGCTCTGGAAACACCATATATTTT
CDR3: CASSQTSSSGNTIYF

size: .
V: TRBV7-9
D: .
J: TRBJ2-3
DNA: TGTGCCAGCAGCTTAGACGGCGGGACGGTCACAGATACGCAGTATTTT
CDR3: CASSLDGGTVTDTQYF

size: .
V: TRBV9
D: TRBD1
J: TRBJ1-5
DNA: TGTGCCAGCAGCGCTTCAGGGGGCGGTCAGCCCCAGCATTTT
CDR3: CASSASGGGQPQHF

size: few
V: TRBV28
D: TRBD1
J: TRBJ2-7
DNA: TGTGCCAGCAGTCCCGGGACAGGTGTTCTCTACGAGCAGTACTTC
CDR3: CASSPGTGVLYEQYF

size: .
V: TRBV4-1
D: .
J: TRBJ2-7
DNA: TGCGCCAGCAGCCATCAAGGATCGTACGAGCAGTACTTC
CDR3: CASSHQGSYEQYF

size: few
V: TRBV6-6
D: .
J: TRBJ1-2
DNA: TGTGCCAGCAGTTACAGTGGGGACCTCTATGGCTACACCTTC
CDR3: CASSYSGDLYGYTF

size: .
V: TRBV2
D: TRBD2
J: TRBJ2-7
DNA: TGTGCCAGCTCGGGAGGAGCCTACGAGCAGTACTTC
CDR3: CASSGGAYEQYF

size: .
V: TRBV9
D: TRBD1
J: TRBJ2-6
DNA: TGTGCCAGCAGCGCGCGACAGGGCATCAACGTCCTGACTTTC
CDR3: CASSARQGINVLTF

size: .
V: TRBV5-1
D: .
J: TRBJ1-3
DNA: TGCGCCAGCAGTTCCGAGACAGGAAACGTGAACACCATATATTTT
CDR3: CASSSETGNVNTIYF

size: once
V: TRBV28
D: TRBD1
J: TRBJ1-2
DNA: TGTGCCAGCAGTCTCCCGGGACAGGGACACTATGGCTACACCTTC
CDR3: CASSLPGQGHYGYTF

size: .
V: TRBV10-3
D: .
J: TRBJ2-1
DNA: TGTGCCATCAGGCATGTGGCATACAATGAGCAGTTCTTC
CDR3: CAIRHVAYNEQFF

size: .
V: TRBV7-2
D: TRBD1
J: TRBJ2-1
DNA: TGTGCCAGCAGCGAGGACAGGGGGCAGGGTGAGCAGTTCTTC
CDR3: CASSEDRGQGEQFF

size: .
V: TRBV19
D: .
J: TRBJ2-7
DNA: TGTGCCAGTAGTATCGCTGCGGGGCAGGCCTACGAGCAGTACTTC
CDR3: CASSIAAGQAYEQYF

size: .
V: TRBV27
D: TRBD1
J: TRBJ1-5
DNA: TGTGCCAGCAAACTCGGACAGGTTAGCAATCAGCCCCAGCATTTT
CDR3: CASKLGQVSNQPQHF

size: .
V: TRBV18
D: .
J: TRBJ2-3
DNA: TGTGCCAGCTCACCACCGTACAGTTTAGATACGCAGTATTTT
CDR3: CASSPPYSLDTQYF

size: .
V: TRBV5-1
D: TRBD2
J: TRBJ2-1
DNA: TGCGCCAGCAGCCCAGGGACTAATCACAATGAGCAGTTCTTC
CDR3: CASSPGTNHNEQFF

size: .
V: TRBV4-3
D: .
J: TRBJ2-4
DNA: TGCGCCAGCAGCCACTCCGGGCCGGGGAACATTCAGTACTTC
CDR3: CASSHSGPGNIQYF

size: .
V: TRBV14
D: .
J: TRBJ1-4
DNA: TGTGCCAGCAGCCAAGACTCGGGGCGTGAAAAACTGTTTTTT
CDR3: CASSQDSGREKLFF

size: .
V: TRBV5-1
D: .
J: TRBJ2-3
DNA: TGCGCCAGCAGCTTGGATGGTAGCCTCAGCACAGATACGCAGTATTTT
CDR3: CASSLDGSLSTDTQYF

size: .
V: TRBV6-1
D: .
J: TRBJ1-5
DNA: TGTGCCAGCAGCGATCCGGGTCAGCCCCAGCATTTT
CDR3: CASSDPGQPQHF

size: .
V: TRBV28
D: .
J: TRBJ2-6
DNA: TGTGCCAGCAGGAACAGGGACTCTGGGGCCAACGTCCTGACTTTC
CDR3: CASRNRDSGANVLTF

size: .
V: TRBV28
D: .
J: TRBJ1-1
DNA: TGTGCCAGCAGTCCTAGAATCGGGACTGAAGCTTTCTTT
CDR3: CASSPRIGTEAFF

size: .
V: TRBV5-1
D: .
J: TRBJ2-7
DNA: TGCGCCAGCAGCTTTCGGGGGTCGAGCTCCTACGAGCAGTACTTC
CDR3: CASSFRGSSSYEQYF